This T cell receptor beta chain was sequenced during a study of glioma-infiltrating T cells. Study summary: Glioblastomas were WHO grade IV, sampled at first diagnosis; low-grade were grade II. Target coverage was 4.5- to 10-fold for roughly one million blood T cells. General observations from the study: A blood CDR3 motif signature was depleted in highly divergent patients.

V lost 5 bases and J 3 bases, leaving 10 bases between the germline ends. Germline assignment: CDR1 MGHDK and CDR2 SYGVNS. The CDR3 runs 13 residues. There are many counts of this clonotype. Its specificity is not known. Using RNA template, CDR3s of TCR alpha and beta were amplified with iRepertoire arm-PCR. TCRdb itself ran the multiplex PCR reads through MiXCR, one entry per CDR3 protein. The sample lists around 390,000 distinct CDR3 sequences; roughly two fifths were seen once. The clonotype was recovered from a human donor with low-grade glioma or glioblastoma, undergoing nonglioma brain surgery, or in good health (not recorded which). Sequenced material: glioma tissue, nonneoplastic brain tissue, or PBMCs (not recorded which). This chain links TRBV25-1 with TRBJ1-1; D is possibly TRBD1 (6 bases). The CDR3 coding sequence is TGTGCCAGCAGTATCAGGGGAGACACTGAAGCTTTCTTT. As protein: CASSIRGDTEAFF. The full variable domain, with the rest looked up from reference TRBV25-1 and TRBJ1-1, is EADIYQTPRYLVIGTGKKITLECSQTMGHDKMYWYQQDPGMELHLIHYSYGVNSTEKGDLSSESTVSRIRTEHFPLTLESARPSHTSQYLCASSIRGDTEAFFGQGTRLTVV.